The rows below give T cell receptor beta chains drawn from one sample of a study of PD-1 blockade in classical Hodgkin lymphoma. Assay: immunoSEQ multiplex PCR; the TCRdb copy retains only in-frame clones and omits some. The sample shows some 33,000 clones, 81% of them seen only once. This sample comprised peripheral blood mononuclear cells (PBMCs), obtained before the fourth cycle of nivolumab. The receptors were sampled from a human donor with classical Hodgkin lymphoma. Each CDR3 is given with its conserved first and last residue. D genes are given only for firm matches. Size is stated for part of the rows, as once, few or many counts, or as a class when the clone is expanded.

V gene,J gene,D gene,CDR3 length,clone size,CDR3 DNA,CDR3 protein
TRBV10-3,TRBJ2-7,-,13,-,TGTGCCATCAGTGGAGGTGGGTTGGGCGAGCAGTACTTC,CAISGGGLGEQYF
TRBV9,TRBJ1-1,-,14,-,TGTGCCAGCAGCGTAGGAGTCATGAACACTGAAGCTTTCTTT,CASSVGVMNTEAFF
TRBV18,TRBJ2-1,TRBD2,16,-,TGTGCCAGCTCACGAACGGGGACTAGCGGAATCAATGAGCAGTTCTTC,CASSRTGTSGINEQFF
TRBV2,TRBJ2-5,-,16,-,TGTGCCAGCAGTGAGCGGGGGCGTGGGCTGGTTTGGACCCAGTACTTC,CASSERGRGLVWTQYF
TRBV11-2,TRBJ1-1,-,16,few,TGTGCCAGCAGCCCAGGTCTCCCCGGGAGGAACACTGAAGCTTTCTTT,CASSPGLPGRNTEAFF
TRBV7-2,TRBJ2-2,TRBD1,16,-,TGTGCCAGCAGCTTTCCCAGGGGGCAAGGGACCGGGGAGCTGTTTTTT,CASSFPRGQGTGELFF
TRBV6-5,TRBJ1-6,-,14,-,TGTGCCAGCAGTTACGGGCAATCCAATTCACCCCTCCACTTT,CASSYGQSNSPLHF
TRBV4-1,TRBJ1-4,-,16,-,TGCGCCAGCAGCCAAGAGGGGCAGGGGATCCTTGGGAAACTGTTTTTT,CASSQEGQGILGKLFF
TRBV11-2,TRBJ1-2,-,13,-,TGTGCCAGCAGCCCTTACCCGGGGTCTGGCTACACCTTC,CASSPYPGSGYTF
TRBV6-5,TRBJ1-1,-,12,-,TGTGCCAGCACCGAGACGACGAGGTTTGCTTTCTTT,CASTETTRFAFF
TRBV7-9,TRBJ2-1,-,14,few,TGTGCCAGCAGCTTAAGTAGCGAGGTCGGTGAGCAGTTCTTC,CASSLSSEVGEQFF
TRBV5-5,TRBJ2-2,-,17,-,TGTGCCAGCAGCTTAGCGTCTGGCCGAACGAACACCGGGGAGCTGTTTTTT,CASSLASGRTNTGELFF
TRBV10-1,TRBJ2-1,-,12,-,TGCGCCAGCAGTGAGAACATCAATGAGCAGTTCTTC,CASSENINEQFF
TRBV5-8,TRBJ2-1,TRBD1,17,few,TGTGCCAGCAGCCAGGCGAGAGGGCCAGGGGGCCAACGGGAGCAGTTCTTC,CASSQARGPGGQREQFF
TRBV21-1,TRBJ1-1,-,13,few,TGTGCCAGCAGCAAAGGGTCAGGAAGTGAAGCTTTCTTT,CASSKGSGSEAFF
TRBV5-1,TRBJ1-2,TRBD1,19,once,TGCGCCAGCCGTAATCCCCCGAACCACCTTCGGGACAGGGGGCGCGGCTACACCTTC,CASRNPPNHLRDRGRGYTF
TRBV4-3,TRBJ2-1,-,13,-,TGCGCCAGCAGCCAAGAGCGAGCAAATGAGCAGTTCTTC,CASSQERANEQFF
TRBV6-1,TRBJ1-1,-,13,-,TGTGCCAGCAGCCCAGGTTTGAACACTGAAGCTTTCTTT,CASSPGLNTEAFF
TRBV18,TRBJ2-1,-,13,-,TGTGCCAGCTCAGCTTCTAGTACCAATGAGCAGTTCTTC,CASSASSTNEQFF
TRBV7-2,TRBJ1-2,-,13,once,TGTGCCAGCAGCCCATTCTCGGACTATGGCTACACCTTC,CASSPFSDYGYTF
TRBV10-3,TRBJ1-1,-,16,-,TGTGCCATCAGTGATCCAGGGACACCTATGAACACTGAAGCTTTCTTT,CAISDPGTPMNTEAFF
TRBV18,TRBJ1-6,TRBD1,16,-,TGTGCCAGCTCAAGGGGACAGCGAATTTTAAATTCACCCCTCCACTTT,CASSRGQRILNSPLHF
TRBV7-2,TRBJ2-2,-,15,few,TGTGCCAGCAGCTCCGACAAAGGTTACACCGGGGAGCTGTTTTTT,CASSSDKGYTGELFF
TRBV7-2,TRBJ1-4,TRBD1,14,-,TGTGCCAGCAGCTTGACAGGGGGTAATGAAAAACTGTTTTTT,CASSLTGGNEKLFF
TRBV10-3,TRBJ2-7,-,14,few,TGTGCCATCAGTTCCGGGACGGTCTCCTACGAGCAGTACTTC,CAISSGTVSYEQYF
TRBV6-1,TRBJ2-2,-,15,few,TGTGCCAGCAGTGAAGAGGTAGGGGAGGCCGGGGAGCTGTTTTTT,CASSEEVGEAGELFF
TRBV19,TRBJ1-1,-,14,few,TGTGCCAGTAGTGCCCGGGGCCCCTGGACTGAAGCTTTCTTT,CASSARGPWTEAFF